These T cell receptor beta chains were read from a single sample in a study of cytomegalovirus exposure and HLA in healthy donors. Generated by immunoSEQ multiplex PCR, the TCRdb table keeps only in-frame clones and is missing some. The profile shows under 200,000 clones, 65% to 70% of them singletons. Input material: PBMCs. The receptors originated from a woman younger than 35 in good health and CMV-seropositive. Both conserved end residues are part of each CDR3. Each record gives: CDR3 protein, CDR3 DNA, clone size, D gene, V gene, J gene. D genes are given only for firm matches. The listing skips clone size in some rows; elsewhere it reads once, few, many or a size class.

cdr3_aa: CASSLGQASYEQYF; cdr3_nt: TGTGCCAGCAGTTTAGGCCAGGCGTCCTACGAGCAGTACTTC; clone_size: NA; d_call: NA; v_call: TRBV27; j_call: TRBJ2-7
cdr3_aa: CAIGGVQETQYF; cdr3_nt: TGTGCCATCGGCGGGGTTCAAGAGACCCAGTACTTC; clone_size: few; d_call: NA; v_call: TRBV10-3; j_call: TRBJ2-5
cdr3_aa: CASSEAGRGSSEQYF; cdr3_nt: TGTGCCAGCAGTGAAGCAGGTCGCGGGAGCTCCGAGCAGTACTTC; clone_size: NA; d_call: TRBD2; v_call: TRBV6-1; j_call: TRBJ2-7
cdr3_aa: CAWTPGPRGANTEAFF; cdr3_nt: TGTGCCTGGACCCCTGGGCCCAGGGGAGCTAACACTGAAGCTTTCTTT; clone_size: NA; d_call: NA; v_call: TRBV30; j_call: TRBJ1-1
cdr3_aa: CASSSGQGTTAFF; cdr3_nt: TGTGCCAGCAGCTCCGGACAGGGTACAACAGCTTTCTTT; clone_size: NA; d_call: TRBD1; v_call: TRBV7-3; j_call: TRBJ1-1
cdr3_aa: CAREGPLTVTGELFF; cdr3_nt: TGTGCTAGGGAGGGACCTTTGACTGTAACCGGGGAGCTGTTTTTT; clone_size: NA; d_call: NA; v_call: TRBV12-5; j_call: TRBJ2-2
cdr3_aa: CASSPGWESDEAFF; cdr3_nt: TGTGCCAGCAGCCCGGGGTGGGAGTCGGATGAAGCTTTCTTT; clone_size: NA; d_call: NA; v_call: TRBV5-8; j_call: TRBJ1-1
cdr3_aa: CASVYGGISTDTQYF; cdr3_nt: TGTGCCAGCGTTTATGGGGGGATTAGCACAGATACGCAGTATTTT; clone_size: NA; d_call: NA; v_call: TRBV6-1; j_call: TRBJ2-3
cdr3_aa: CASSLPEVSYEQYF; cdr3_nt: TGCGCCAGCAGCTTACCGGAGGTCTCCTACGAGCAGTACTTC; clone_size: NA; d_call: NA; v_call: TRBV5-1; j_call: TRBJ2-7
cdr3_aa: CASSLRAGTHSTDTQYF; cdr3_nt: TGTGCCAGCAGCTTAAGGGCGGGAACCCATAGCACAGATACGCAGTATTTT; clone_size: NA; d_call: NA; v_call: TRBV7-2; j_call: TRBJ2-3
cdr3_aa: CASSLPPGSSYGYTF; cdr3_nt: TGCGCCAGCAGCTTACCGCCAGGGTCGTCCTATGGCTACACCTTC; clone_size: NA; d_call: NA; v_call: TRBV5-1; j_call: TRBJ1-2
cdr3_aa: CASSLLSEGLITDTQYF; cdr3_nt: TGTGCCAGCAGTTTATTGTCGGAGGGACTGATCACAGATACGCAGTATTTT; clone_size: NA; d_call: NA; v_call: TRBV28; j_call: TRBJ2-3
cdr3_aa: CASSRAVLGDTQYF; cdr3_nt: TGTGCCAGCAGTCGAGCGGTCCTAGGGGATACGCAGTATTTT; clone_size: once; d_call: NA; v_call: TRBV6-5; j_call: TRBJ2-3
cdr3_aa: CASSLSQGSGESTEAFF; cdr3_nt: TGTGCCAGCAGTTTGTCCCAGGGGTCTGGAGAGAGCACTGAAGCTTTCTTT; clone_size: NA; d_call: NA; v_call: TRBV28; j_call: TRBJ1-1
cdr3_aa: CASSPRSRASLETQYF; cdr3_nt: TGTGCCAGCTCACCACGGTCACGTGCTAGCCTTGAGACCCAGTACTTC; clone_size: NA; d_call: NA; v_call: TRBV18; j_call: TRBJ2-5
cdr3_aa: CASSQESVNYGYTF; cdr3_nt: TGCGCCAGCAGCCAAGAGTCAGTTAACTATGGCTACACCTTC; clone_size: NA; d_call: NA; v_call: TRBV4-1; j_call: TRBJ1-2
cdr3_aa: CASSPGLAGGPYNEQFF; cdr3_nt: TGTGCCAGCAGTCCTGGGCTAGCGGGGGGTCCCTACAATGAGCAGTTCTTC; clone_size: NA; d_call: TRBD2; v_call: TRBV5-4; j_call: TRBJ2-1
cdr3_aa: CASSSGQGRSTLHF; cdr3_nt: TGTGCCAGCAGCTCGGGACAGGGGAGAAGTACCCTCCACTTT; clone_size: NA; d_call: TRBD1; v_call: TRBV7-6; j_call: TRBJ1-6
cdr3_aa: CASSNLAGIAETQYF; cdr3_nt: TGTGCCAGTAGTAATTTGGCAGGGATTGCAGAGACCCAGTACTTC; clone_size: NA; d_call: NA; v_call: TRBV19; j_call: TRBJ2-5
cdr3_aa: CASRRYSLAGGPGNEQFF; cdr3_nt: TGCGCCAGCCGGCGGTATTCTCTAGCGGGAGGGCCGGGCAATGAGCAGTTCTTC; clone_size: NA; d_call: TRBD2; v_call: TRBV5-1; j_call: TRBJ2-1
cdr3_aa: CASSYTTTGEAFF; cdr3_nt: TGTGCCAGCAGTTACACCACAACAGGGGAAGCTTTCTTT; clone_size: few; d_call: NA; v_call: TRBV6-5; j_call: TRBJ1-1
cdr3_aa: CASSVVGLAGPSTSTDTQYF; cdr3_nt: TGTGCCAGCAGCGTAGTTGGGCTAGCGGGGCCGAGCACGAGCACAGATACGCAGTATTTT; clone_size: NA; d_call: TRBD2; v_call: TRBV9; j_call: TRBJ2-3
cdr3_aa: CASSLRSGAGGEFF; cdr3_nt: TGTGCCAGCAGCTTGCGTAGCGGGGCAGGGGGGGAGTTCTTC; clone_size: NA; d_call: NA; v_call: TRBV5-4; j_call: TRBJ2-1
cdr3_aa: CASSVEGVDEQFF; cdr3_nt: TGTGCCAGCAGCGTAGAAGGAGTGGATGAGCAGTTCTTC; clone_size: few; d_call: NA; v_call: TRBV9; j_call: TRBJ2-1